The text below deals with one TCR beta chain. Clones were read by immunoSEQ multiplex PCR, and TCRdb kept only the in-frame ones, dropping some. The table lists under 200,000 clones, 82% of them singletons, with about a sixth in the top ten. Donors of Cohort 3 who recovered were those that had two negative PCRs, clearance, or symptom resolution. The data were taken from a study of blood T cell repertoires in COVID-19. Turning to the study itself: From the United States, Italy and Spain came samples of acute and convalescent COVID-19.

Germline CDR1 MDHEN, CDR2 SYDVKM. The CDR3 runs 14 residues. The V end lost 5 bases, the J end lost 3 bases, and 8 bases lay between the germline ends. The chain is built from TRBV28 and TRBJ1-6; D is unclear. This clonotype originated in a man between 60 and 70 years old who had recovered from COVID-19. The sequencing sample was made of PBMCs or T cells enriched from blood (not recorded which). The CDR3 DNA sequence: TGTGCCAGCAGTCCCGGGTTCTATAATTCACCCCTCCACTTT. Translated: CASSPGFYNSPLHF.